The 20 T cell receptor beta chains listed next were all sequenced from one sample in a study of PD-L1 blockade in urothelial cancer. The time point: pretreatment peripheral blood. The method was immunoSEQ multiplex PCR; TCRdb's version includes in-frame clones alone and lacks a portion of them. The top ten clones hold roughly 1.9% of a sample with tens of thousands of clones, 84% of them seen once. Here the sequenced sample was PBMCs, taken around atezolizumab (anti-PD-L1) treatment. The source of these receptors is a man between 60 and 75 years old with urothelial cancer.

The J gene is TRBJ2-3, the V gene TRBV27, with 9 nucleotides matching TRBD1. J was trimmed by 8 bases and V by 2 bases; bases with no gene match: 14. The CDR3 spans 17 residues. The germline gives CDR1 MNHEY, CDR2 SMNVEV (reference sequence). Here the CDR3 reads CASSLGGGTGNRGTQYF. CDR3 nucleotide sequence: TGTGCCAGCAGTTTAGGGGGGGGGACAGGGAACCGAGGTACGCAGTATTTT.

The rearrangement joins TRBV28 to TRBJ2-7; 9 bases agree with TRBD1. The CDR3 is 14 residues long. Germline lookup yields CDR1 MDHEN and CDR2 SYDVKM. J gave up 6 bases and V 4 bases, and 7 bases lay outside the gene matches. The CDR3 coding sequence is TGTGCCAGCAGTTCTCCCGGGACAGGGACCGAGCAGTACTTC. Its translation: CASSSPGTGTEQYF. The complete variable domain, with remaining parts taken from reference TRBV28 and TRBJ2-7, reads DVKVTQSSRYLVKRTGEKVFLECVQDMDHENMFWYRQDPGLGLRLIYFSYDVKMKEKGDIPEGYSVSREKKERFSLILESASTNQTSMYLCASSSPGTGTEQYFGPGTRLTVT.

This clone was counted a single time. This sequence joins TRBV30 and TRBJ1-1, with a weak D call TRBD1 (5 bases). The CDR3 is made up of 14 amino acids. V was pared by 3 bases and J by 0 bases, with 11 bases between. Germline CDR1 reads GTSNPN; CDR2 reads SVGIG (reference sequence). The CDR3 coding sequence is TGTGCCTGGAGCAACCAGGGCATGAACACTGAAGCTTTCTTT. The encoded protein is CAWSNQGMNTEAFF.

This clone has only a few counts. This chain connects TRBV10-2 to TRBJ2-7, with 9 bases identical to TRBD2. The CDR3 is 14 residues long. Trimming cost V 2 bases and J 4 bases; bases outside gene matches: 3. Per germline, CDR1 WSHSY and CDR2 SAAADI. The DNA of the CDR3 is TGCGCCAGCAGTGAGGTTAGCGGGAGTTACGAGCAGTACTTC. This codes for CASSEVSGSYEQYF.

V gene TRBV28 combines with J gene TRBJ1-3; TRBD1 is a possible D gene (5 bases). Per the germline V gene, CDR1 is MDHEN and CDR2 is SYDVKM. V lost 8 bases and J lost 0, with 11 bases in between. The CDR3 sequence is 14 residues long. The DNA for the CDR3 is TGTGCCAGCGGGGGGGGTATCTCTGGAAACACCATATATTTT. Amino acids: CASGGGISGNTIYF.

The V gene is TRBV19, the J gene TRBJ2-7; a possible D gene is TRBD1 (6 bases). Germline values: CDR1 LNHDA, CDR2 SQIVND (reference sequence). The CDR3 is made up of 14 amino acids. Deletions cut 4 bases from V and 1 base from J, with 11 bases between. In DNA, the CDR3 is TGTGCCAGTAGTAAGGGGGTAAAATCCTACGAGCAGTACTTC. Translation: CASSKGVKSYEQYF.

The chain carries TRBV21-1 and TRBJ1-3. TRBV21-1 is a listed pseudogene. This CDR3 contains 16 residues. In DNA form, the CDR3 reads TGTGCCAGCAGCACCCCGGGACTCGGCTCTGGAAACACCATATATTTT. Translation: CASSTPGLGSGNTIYF.

The V and J genes are TRBV7-2 and TRBJ2-7; 9 nucleotides match TRBD1. Unmatched junction bases numbered 9, after V lost 0 bases and J lost 3 bases. This CDR3 is 17 amino acids long. Germline V lookup: CDR1 SGHTA, CDR2 FQGNSA. The CDR3 DNA reads TGTGCCAGCAGCTTAGCTACCCCCGGGACAGGGAACTACGAGCAGTACTTC. Its translation: CASSLATPGTGNYEQYF. Combining the CDR3 with reference TRBV7-2 and TRBJ2-7 gives the whole variable domain GAGVSQSPSNKVTEKGKDVELRCDPISGHTALYWYRQSLGQGLEFLIYFQGNSAPDKSGLPSDRFSAERTGGSVSTLTIQRTQQEDSAVYLCASSLATPGTGNYEQYFGPGTRLTVT.

The rearrangement links TRBV12-2 to TRBJ2-3; the table's D call of TRBD2 was not tested on the DNA. TRBV12-2 corresponds to a pseudogene. CDR3 size: 16 residues. This CDR3 reads CASRPGESGRTDTQYF. CDR3 sequence (DNA): TGTGCAAGTCGCCCCGGGGAGAGCGGGAGAACAGATACGCAGTATTTT.

This chain links TRBV7-6 with TRBJ2-2, with 8 bases fitting TRBD1. The germline V gene encodes CDR1 SGHVS and CDR2 FNYEAQ. V shed 3 bases, J shed 4 bases, and the junction held 7 bases outside the gene matches. The CDR3 loop spans 16 amino acids. CDR3 in DNA: TGTGCCAGCAGCTTGGCAGGGGGCGCGGGCACCGGGGAGCTGTTTTTT. It encodes CASSLAGGAGTGELFF.

This sequence joins TRBV28 and TRBJ1-2; a weak D match, TRBD1 (6 bases). There are 13 residues in the CDR3. Trimming pared 4 bases from V and 4 bases from J, leaving 10 bases between. Looked up from germline, CDR1 is MDHEN and CDR2 is SYDVKM. CDR3 coding DNA: TGTGCCAGCAGTTCGGGGGGCTCCTATGGCTACACCTTC. Protein sequence: CASSSGGSYGYTF.

The rearrangement joins TRBV21-1 to TRBJ1-2; TRBD1 reflects the table's D call only, with no check against the DNA. TRBV21-1 is shown as a pseudogene. The CDR3 consists of 17 residues. As DNA, the CDR3 is TGTGCCAGCAGCAAAGCGCCTGGACAGGGGGCGGGCTATGGCTACACCTTC. Translation: CASSKAPGQGAGYGYTF.

The rearrangement joins TRBV9 to TRBJ1-5; 11 bases are a match to TRBD1. The germline V gene encodes CDR1 SGDLS and CDR2 YYNGEE. The CDR3 has 15 residues. The J segment lost 6 bases and the V segment lost 2 bases, leaving 4 bases of the junction unmatched. The CDR3 DNA reads as TGTGCCAGCAGCGTCGGACAGGGGGCAGGTCAGCCCCAGCATTTT. It yields the protein CASSVGQGAGQPQHF.

V usage is TRBV2 and J usage is TRBJ1-2, with a possible D match to TRBD1 (5 bases). Looked up from germline, CDR1 is SNHLY and CDR2 is FYNNEI. The CDR3 loop spans 14 amino acids. V lost 1 base, J lost 6 bases, and 12 bases lay in between. CDR3 sequence reads: CASSEEGEENGYTF. The CDR3 nucleotides read TGTGCCAGCAGTGAAGAAGGGGAAGAGAATGGCTACACCTTC.

The chain links TRBV9 to TRBJ1-1, with 7 bases lining up with TRBD1. From germline, CDR1 is SGDLS and CDR2 YYNGEE. The CDR3 extends over 14 amino acids. The V and J ends lost 3 bases and 0 bases, in that order; junction bases with no gene match: 2. CDR3 DNA: TGTGCCAGCAGCGCAGGGACAGTGAACACTGAAGCTTTCTTT. Translating it yields CASSAGTVNTEAFF.

A single count supports this clone. This CDR3 reads CASSFPKSSGGNIQYF. The CDR3 region has the DNA TGTGCCAGCAGCTTCCCCAAGAGCTCGGGGGGGAACATTCAGTACTTC. The chain couples TRBV6-6 to TRBJ2-4; 8 nucleotides match TRBD2. With 6 bases clipped from V and 7 bases from J, the junction kept 14 bases outside the gene matches. Germline V lookup: CDR1 MNHNY, CDR2 SVGAGI (reference sequence). There are 16 residues in the CDR3.

The rearrangement joins TRBV6-5 to TRBJ2-3; 9 nucleotides agree with TRBD2. This CDR3 contains 15 residues. V trimming: 6 bases; J trimming: 6 bases; junction bases outside the gene matches: 10. Germline lookup yields CDR1 MNHEY and CDR2 SVGAGI. The CDR3 DNA reads as TGTGCCAGCAGCGCTACTAGCGGGCGGTCGGATACGCAGTATTTT. Encoded protein: CASSATSGRSDTQYF.

The chain is built from TRBV6-1 and TRBJ1-1; 7 bases fit TRBD1. Germline CDR1 is MNHNS and CDR2 is SASEGT. V dropped 5 bases and J dropped 6; count of bases not matched to a gene: 6. This CDR3 contains 13 residues. In DNA form, the CDR3 reads TGTGCCAGCAGTCCTCAGGGGGTTGCTGAAGCTTTCTTT. It translates to CASSPQGVAEAFF.

The chain links TRBV4-3 to TRBJ2-7; TRBD1 matches 7 bases. This CDR3 has 14 residues. Unmatched junction bases numbered 4, after V lost 5 bases and J lost 0 bases. Germline-derived CDR1 and CDR2 are LGHNA and YSLEER. CDR3: CASSRQGSSYEQYF. Written as DNA, the CDR3 is TGCGCCAGCAGCAGACAGGGAAGCTCCTACGAGCAGTACTTC.

The chain combines TRBV19 with TRBJ2-5; 10 nucleotides agree with TRBD1. The CDR3 spans 16 residues. CDR1 is LNHDA and CDR2 is SQIVND in the germline V gene (reference sequence). V dropped 1 base and J dropped 2; count of bases not matched to a gene: 4. The CDR3 coding sequence is TGTGCCAGTAGTATAGGGGGGACAGGGGTACAAGAGACCCAGTACTTC. This sequence encodes CASSIGGTGVQETQYF. The complete variable domain, with remaining parts taken from reference TRBV19 and TRBJ2-5, reads DGGITQSPKYLFRKEGQNVTLSCEQNLNHDAMYWYRQDPGQGLRLIYYSQIVNDFQKGDIAEGYSVSREKKESFPLTVTSAQKNPTAFYLCASSIGGTGVQETQYFGPGTRLLVL.